The 14 T cell receptor beta chains given below trace back to one sample, sequenced in a study of technical replicates of blood from a handful of donors. Some clones are missing from TCRdb's copy, which holds only in-frame ones; the method was immunoSEQ multiplex PCR. The sample includes more than 65,000 clones, 95% to 97% of them seen just once. Sequencing input: T cells isolated from PBMCs. These receptors were taken from a human donor in good health.

V and J are TRBV19 and TRBJ2-1; D perhaps matches TRBD2 (5 bases). CDR3 size: 13 residues. Trimming shortened V by 3 bases and J by 10 bases, and 13 bases separated the two germline ends. Germline CDR1 and CDR2: LNHDA and SQIVND (reference sequence). The CDR3 region has the DNA TGTGCCAGTAGTATTCTGGGGAGATGGGAGCAGTTCTTC. It specifies CASSILGRWEQFF. Full variable domain (rest looked up from reference TRBV19 and TRBJ2-1): DGGITQSPKYLFRKEGQNVTLSCEQNLNHDAMYWYRQDPGQGLRLIYYSQIVNDFQKGDIAEGYSVSREKKESFPLTVTSAQKNPTAFYLCASSILGRWEQFFGPGTRLTVL.

V gene TRBV11-2 combines with J gene TRBJ2-7, with no clear D. This CDR3 has 11 residues. The ends were cut back, 6 bases at V and 0 bases at J, with 3 bases in the middle. Germline CDR1 is SGHAT and CDR2 is FQNNGV. The CDR3 DNA reads TGTGCCAGCAGTTACTCCTACGAGCAGTACTTC. Its protein product is CASSYSYEQYF.

The V gene is TRBV6-5, the J gene TRBJ2-3; a possible D gene is TRBD2 (5 bases). The germline V gene encodes CDR1 MNHEY and CDR2 SVGAGI. The CDR3 covers 12 residues. V lost 8 bases, J lost 7 bases, and 13 bases lay in between. The CDR3 is CASGQPGYTQYF. In DNA, the CDR3 is TGTGCCAGCGGCCAACCGGGATATACGCAGTATTTT.

The chain couples TRBV5-8 to TRBJ2-1; 11 bases align to TRBD2. The CDR3 totals 15 residues. Germline V gene lookup returns CDR1 SGHTS and CDR2 YDEGEE. After removal of 2 bases from V and 10 bases from J, the junction contained 8 bases not matched to a gene. The CDR3 reads CASSLSSGRAREQFF. The CDR3 coding sequence is TGTGCCAGCAGCTTAAGTAGCGGGAGGGCCAGGGAGCAGTTCTTC.

The rearrangement uses TRBV6-5 and TRBJ2-2; no clear D. CDR3 length: 14 amino acids. The V and J ends lost 3 bases and 4 bases respectively, with 9 bases between them. Germline V CDR1 and CDR2: MNHEY, SVGAGI. CDR3 coding DNA: TGTGCCAGCAGTTATCAAAAAATCACCGGGGAGCTGTTTTTT. Translation: CASSYQKITGELFF.

This sequence joins TRBV4-3 and TRBJ2-1, with unresolved D. Germline lookup yields CDR1 LGHNA and CDR2 YSLEER. The CDR3 spans 14 residues. V was cut by 1 base and J by 4 bases, with 8 bases left in between. The CDR3: CASSQGPMYNEQFF. The CDR3 DNA follows: TGCGCCAGCAGCCAAGGGCCGATGTACAATGAGCAGTTCTTC.

The chain couples TRBV5-6 to TRBJ1-1; a weak D match, TRBD1 (5 bases). Germline V lookup: CDR1 SGHDT, CDR2 YYEEEE. The CDR3 length is 15 residues. Trimming shortened V by 4 bases and J by 3 bases, and 16 bases separated the two germline ends. The CDR3 DNA is TGTGCCAGCAGCCCGGGGGGGGGTGCGGACACTGAAGCTTTCTTT. Its protein product is CASSPGGGADTEAFF.

The V and J genes are TRBV7-9 and TRBJ2-7; 8 bases match TRBD2. Germline CDR1 is SEHNR and CDR2 is FQNEAQ (reference sequence). This CDR3 is built from 15 residues. V trimming: 5 bases; J trimming: 2 bases; junction bases outside the gene matches: 8. The CDR3 DNA follows: TGTGCCAGCAGCCTACCAAGCGGGAGCCCCTACGAGCAGTACTTC. It codes for CASSLPSGSPYEQYF.

This clone showed up just once. V gene TRBV6-1 combines with J gene TRBJ2-3, with 9 nucleotides matching TRBD1. The V segment lost 6 bases and the J segment 4 bases; nucleotides outside the gene matches: 5. CDR3 length: 14 residues. Germline CDR1 and CDR2: MNHNS and SASEGT. This CDR3 reads CASRDTGGADTQYF. CDR3 nucleotides: TGTGCCAGCAGAGATACAGGGGGCGCAGATACGCAGTATTTT.

The V call is TRBV6-1, the J call TRBJ1-2; D is undetermined. The length of the CDR3 is 14 residues. Germline values: CDR1 MNHNS, CDR2 SASEGT. V was trimmed by 2 bases and J by 6 bases, leaving 13 bases between them. Here the CDR3 reads CASSEPLRANGYTF. The CDR3 DNA sequence: TGTGCCAGCAGTGAACCGCTGAGGGCGAATGGCTACACCTTC.

This sequence joins TRBV28 and TRBJ2-7; 11 nucleotides agree with TRBD1. The J segment lost 2 bases and the V segment lost 3 bases, leaving 3 bases of the junction unmatched. The germline V gene has CDR1 MDHEN and CDR2 SYDVKM. This CDR3 spans 15 amino acids. The CDR3 spells CASSFRGQGAYEQYF. The CDR3 DNA is TGTGCCAGCAGTTTTAGGGGACAGGGGGCCTACGAGCAGTACTTC.

Only one count was recorded for this clone. This rearrangement joins TRBV4-3 to TRBJ2-2; 10 bases agree with TRBD1. CDR3 size: 15 residues. Per germline, CDR1 LGHNA and CDR2 YSLEER. Trimming at V came to 4 bases and at J to 3 bases, leaving 2 bases not matched to a gene. CDR3 nucleotide sequence: TGCGCCAGCAGCCTAGGGACAGGGGACACCGGGGAGCTGTTTTTT. It is translated as CASSLGTGDTGELFF.

CDR3: CASTKGQGRNYEQYF. CDR3 nucleotide sequence: TGTGCCAGCACCAAAGGACAGGGTCGGAACTACGAGCAGTACTTC. The rearrangement uses TRBV7-9 and TRBJ2-7, with 8 bases fitting TRBD1. After removal of 7 bases from V and 3 bases from J, the junction contained 11 bases not matched to a gene. Germline CDR1 SEHNR, CDR2 FQNEAQ (reference sequence). The CDR3 length is 15 residues. Combining the CDR3 with reference TRBV7-9 and TRBJ2-7 gives the whole variable domain DTGVSQNPRHKITKRGQNVTFRCDPISEHNRLYWYRQTLGQGPEFLTYFQNEAQLEKSRLLSDRFSAERPKGSFSTLEIQRTEQGDSAMYLCASTKGQGRNYEQYFGPGTRLTVT.

Only one count was recorded for this clone. The genes are TRBV27 and TRBJ2-2; no firm D call. V lost 0 bases to trimming and J lost 9 bases, with 8 bases between them. Looked up from germline, CDR1 is MNHEY and CDR2 is SMNVEV (reference sequence). The CDR3 is made up of 13 amino acids. The CDR3 DNA is TGTGCCAGCAGTTTATCCCTGACACGGGAGCTGTTTTTT. Residues: CASSLSLTRELFF.